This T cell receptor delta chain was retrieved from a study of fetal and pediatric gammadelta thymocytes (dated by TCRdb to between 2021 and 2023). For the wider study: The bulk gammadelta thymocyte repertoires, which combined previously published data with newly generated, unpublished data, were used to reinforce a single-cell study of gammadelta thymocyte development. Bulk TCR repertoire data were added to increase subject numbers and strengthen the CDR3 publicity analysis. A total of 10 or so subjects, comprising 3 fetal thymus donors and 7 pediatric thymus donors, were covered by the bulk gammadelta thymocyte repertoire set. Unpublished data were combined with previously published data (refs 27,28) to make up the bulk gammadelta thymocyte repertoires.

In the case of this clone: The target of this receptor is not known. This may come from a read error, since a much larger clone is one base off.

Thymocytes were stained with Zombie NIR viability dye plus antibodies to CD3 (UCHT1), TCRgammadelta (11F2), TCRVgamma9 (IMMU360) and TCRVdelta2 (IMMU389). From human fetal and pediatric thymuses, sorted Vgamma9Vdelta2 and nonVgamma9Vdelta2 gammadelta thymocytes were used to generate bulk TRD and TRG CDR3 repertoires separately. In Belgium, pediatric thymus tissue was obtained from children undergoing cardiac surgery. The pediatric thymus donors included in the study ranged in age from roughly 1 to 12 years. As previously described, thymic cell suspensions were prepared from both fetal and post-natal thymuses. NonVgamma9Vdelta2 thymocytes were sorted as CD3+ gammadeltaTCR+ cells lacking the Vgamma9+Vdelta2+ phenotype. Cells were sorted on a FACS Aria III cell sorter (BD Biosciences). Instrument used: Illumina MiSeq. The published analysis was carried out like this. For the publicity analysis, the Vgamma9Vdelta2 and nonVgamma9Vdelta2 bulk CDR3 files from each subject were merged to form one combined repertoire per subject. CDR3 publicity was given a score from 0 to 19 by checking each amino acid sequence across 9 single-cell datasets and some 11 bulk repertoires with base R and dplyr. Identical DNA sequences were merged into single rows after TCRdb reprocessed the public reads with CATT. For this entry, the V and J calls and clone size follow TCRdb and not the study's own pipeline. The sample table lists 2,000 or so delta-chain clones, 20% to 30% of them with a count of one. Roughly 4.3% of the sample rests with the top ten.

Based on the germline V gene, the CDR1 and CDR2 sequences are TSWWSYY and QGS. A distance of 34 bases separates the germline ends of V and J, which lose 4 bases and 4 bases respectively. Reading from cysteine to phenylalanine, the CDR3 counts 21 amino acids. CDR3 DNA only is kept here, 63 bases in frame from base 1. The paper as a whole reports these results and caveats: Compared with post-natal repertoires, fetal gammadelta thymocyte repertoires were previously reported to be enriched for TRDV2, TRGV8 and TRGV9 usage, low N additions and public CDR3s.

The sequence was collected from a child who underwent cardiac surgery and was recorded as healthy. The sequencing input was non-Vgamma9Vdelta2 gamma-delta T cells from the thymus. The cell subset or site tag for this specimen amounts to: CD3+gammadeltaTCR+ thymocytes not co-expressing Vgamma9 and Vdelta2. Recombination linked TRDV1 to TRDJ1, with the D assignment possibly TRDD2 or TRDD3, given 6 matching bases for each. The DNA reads TGTGCTCTTGGGGTCGGCCTTCCCGAGAGCTGGGGCCTAGGATGCTACGATAAACTCATCTTT. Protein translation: CALGVGLPESWGLGCYDKLIF.